In this sample, the clone carrying this TCR beta chain turned up a few times. Antigen: not known. The entry originates in a study of T cell responses to AZD1222 COVID-19 vaccine. Study-level points and caveats: The study found Spike-specific TCR breadth and depth rose after two AZD1222 doses. The span of vaccine-associated CD4 TCRs extended across spike, with dominance at 160-218 and 743-854. Researchers took repertoire samples only after the peak T cell response had come. Of the AZD1222 recipients, only six were seropositive at baseline.

Germline CDR1 and CDR2: SGHTA and FQGNSA. This CDR3 region has 12 residues. V shed 1 base and J shed 5 bases, with 4 bases lying between them. The assay was immunoSEQ multiplex PCR, and TCRdb's table has in-frame clones only and misses some. The sample lists around 85,000 clones, 65% to 90% occurring once. The receptor comes from an adult in good health. This chain connects TRBV7-2 to TRBJ2-3; D is undetermined. Sequenced here: peripheral blood, sampled on day 0 of AZD1222 vaccination. The CDR3 spells CASSLDVDTQYF. The CDR3 nucleotides are TGTGCCAGCAGCTTAGACGTAGATACGCAGTATTTT.